Detailed here is one T cell receptor (beta chain). Its target is unknown. This sample was included in a study of T cell responses to AZD1222 COVID-19 vaccine. Assay: immunoSEQ multiplex PCR; the TCRdb copy retains only in-frame clones and omits some. The sample yields approximately 75,000 clones, roughly nine tenths seen once. Findings and limits, study-wide: Spike was spanned by vaccine-associated CD4 TCRs, which were dominant at 160-218 and 743-854. Among those given AZD1222, only 6 or 7 were seropositive at baseline. Increased Spike-specific TCR breadth and depth were observed after two AZD1222 doses. Close to half of all spike-specific TCRs reportedly target regions of the variants that are unmutated.

The sample consisted of peripheral blood, taken 28 days after the second AZD1222 dose. The receptor was isolated from an adult who received the AZD1222 COVID-19 vaccine.

The CDR3 sequence is CASSPLGQRDYEQYF. The CDR3 DNA reads as TGTGCCAGCAGCCCCCTGGGCCAAAGAGATTACGAGCAGTACTTC. The chain uses TRBV28 and TRBJ2-7; no clear D gene. The CDR3 runs 15 residues. Germline V CDR1 and CDR2: MDHEN, SYDVKM. V was shortened by 6 bases and J by 4 bases, with 19 bases between the two germline ends.